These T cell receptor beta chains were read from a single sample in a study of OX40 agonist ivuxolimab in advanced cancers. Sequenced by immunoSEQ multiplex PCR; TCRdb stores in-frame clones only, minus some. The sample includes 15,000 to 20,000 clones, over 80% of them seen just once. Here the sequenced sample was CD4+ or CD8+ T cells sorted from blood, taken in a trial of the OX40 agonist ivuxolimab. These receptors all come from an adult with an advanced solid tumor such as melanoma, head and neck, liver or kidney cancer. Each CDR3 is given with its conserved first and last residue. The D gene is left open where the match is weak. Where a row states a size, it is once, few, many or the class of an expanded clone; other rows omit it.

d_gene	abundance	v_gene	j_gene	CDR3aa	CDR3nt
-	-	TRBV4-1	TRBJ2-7	CASSGMGGTEQYF	TGCGCCAGCAGCGGCATGGGCGGGACCGAGCAGTACTTC
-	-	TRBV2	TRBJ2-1	CASSGDGNSYNEQFF	TGTGCCAGCAGTGGCGACGGGAACTCCTACAATGAGCAGTTCTTC
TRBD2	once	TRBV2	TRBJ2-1	CASSRLAGYSEQFF	TGTGCCAGCAGTAGACTAGCGGGCTACAGTGAGCAGTTCTTC
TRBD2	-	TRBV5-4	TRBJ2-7	CASSLGGTIYEQYF	TGTGCCAGCAGCTTGGGCGGGACTATTTACGAGCAGTACTTC
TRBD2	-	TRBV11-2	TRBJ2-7	CASSFFSRELLSYEQYF	TGTGCCAGCAGCTTCTTTTCGCGGGAGCTTTTATCCTACGAGCAGTACTTC
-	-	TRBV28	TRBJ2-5	CASRDSLQETQYF	TGTGCCAGCAGGGACAGTCTCCAAGAGACCCAGTACTTC
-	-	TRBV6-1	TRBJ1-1	CASSDWAGPQNTEAFF	TGTGCCAGCAGTGATTGGGCAGGACCCCAGAACACTGAAGCTTTCTTT
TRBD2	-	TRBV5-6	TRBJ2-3	CASSLGSGVDTQYF	TGTGCCAGCAGCTTGGGTAGCGGGGTAGATACGCAGTATTTT
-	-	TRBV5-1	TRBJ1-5	CASSLDSSNQPQHF	TGCGCCAGCAGCCTAGACAGTTCCAATCAGCCCCAGCATTTT
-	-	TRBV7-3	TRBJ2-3	CASSSGQGGTDTQYF	TGTGCCAGCAGCTCGGGGCAGGGTGGCACAGATACGCAGTATTTT
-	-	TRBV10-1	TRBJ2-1	CASRVKDSPHEQFF	TGCGCCAGCAGGGTGAAAGACTCTCCCCATGAGCAGTTCTTC
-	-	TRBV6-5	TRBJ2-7	CASGQDPYEQYF	TGTGCCAGCGGTCAGGATCCCTACGAGCAGTACTTC
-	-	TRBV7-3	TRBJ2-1	CASSLQGGTNEQFF	TGTGCCAGCAGCCTCCAGGGGGGTACCAATGAGCAGTTCTTC
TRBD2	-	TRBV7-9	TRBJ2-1	CASSGGLAGVRYNEQFF	TGTGCCAGCAGCGGAGGACTAGCGGGAGTTCGGTACAATGAGCAGTTCTTC
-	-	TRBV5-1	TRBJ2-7	CASSSYSGTYEQYF	TGCGCCAGCAGCTCCTATTCCGGGACCTACGAGCAGTACTTC
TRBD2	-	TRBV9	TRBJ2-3	CASSVGGLARDTQYF	TGTGCCAGCAGCGTAGGTGGACTAGCACGAGATACGCAGTATTTT
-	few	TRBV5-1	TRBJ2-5	CASSLVPGGQETQYF	TGCGCCAGCAGCTTGGTTCCCGGGGGTCAAGAGACCCAGTACTTC
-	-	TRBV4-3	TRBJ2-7	CASSQDPRGEQYF	TGCGCCAGCAGCCAAGATCCCAGGGGCGAGCAGTACTTC
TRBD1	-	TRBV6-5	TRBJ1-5	CASSSGQGGGQPQHF	TGTGCCAGCAGTTCCGGACAGGGAGGGGGCCAGCCCCAGCATTTT
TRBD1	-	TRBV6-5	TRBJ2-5	CASSFPGQQETQYF	TGTGCCAGCAGTTTTCCGGGACAGCAAGAGACCCAGTACTTC
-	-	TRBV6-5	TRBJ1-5	CASSYSRQYMDQPQHF	TGTGCCAGCAGTTACTCGAGACAGTATATGGACCAGCCCCAGCATTTT
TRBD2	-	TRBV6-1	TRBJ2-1	CASSGYSGPPYEQFF	TGTGCCAGCAGTGGCTATAGCGGGCCCCCCTATGAGCAGTTCTTC
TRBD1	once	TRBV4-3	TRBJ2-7	CASSQEQGYEQYF	TGCGCCAGCAGCCAGGAACAGGGGTACGAGCAGTACTTC
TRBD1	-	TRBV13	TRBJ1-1	CASSLRGGGGTEAFF	TGTGCCAGCAGCTTACGAGGGGGCGGAGGGACTGAAGCTTTCTTT
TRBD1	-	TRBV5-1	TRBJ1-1	CASSQDRERAEAFF	TGCGCCAGCAGCCAGGACAGGGAAAGGGCTGAAGCTTTCTTT
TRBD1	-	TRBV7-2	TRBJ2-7	CASSLDGTGGYEQYF	TGTGCCAGCAGCTTAGATGGGACAGGGGGCTACGAGCAGTACTTC
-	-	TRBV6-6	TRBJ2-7	CASSPRDRDNEQYF	TGTGCCAGCAGCCCCCGGGACCGGGACAACGAGCAGTACTTC
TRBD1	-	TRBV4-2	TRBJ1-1	CASSYSGQGVSFF	TGTGCCAGCAGTTATTCGGGACAGGGGGTTTCTTTCTTT
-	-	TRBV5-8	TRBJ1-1	CASSLGPGEGTEAFF	TGTGCCAGCAGCTTGGGCCCAGGGGAGGGCACTGAAGCTTTCTTT
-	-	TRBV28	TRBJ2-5	CASSFKGKVETQYF	TGTGCCAGCAGTTTCAAGGGGAAGGTAGAGACCCAGTACTTC
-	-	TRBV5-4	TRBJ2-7	CASSEGDNYEQYF	TGTGCCAGCAGCGAAGGGGACAACTACGAGCAGTACTTC
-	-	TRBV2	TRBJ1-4	CASSEGETTNEKLFF	TGTGCCAGCAGTGAAGGGGAGACAACTAATGAAAAACTGTTTTTT
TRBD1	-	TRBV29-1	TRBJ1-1	CSARGSTEAFF	TGCAGCGCCAGGGGGAGCACTGAAGCTTTCTTT
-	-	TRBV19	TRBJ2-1	CASSMSDSSYNEQFF	TGTGCCAGTAGTATGAGCGATTCCTCCTACAATGAGCAGTTCTTC
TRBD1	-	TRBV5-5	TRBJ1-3	CASSLPGQASGNTIYF	TGTGCCAGCAGCTTACCTGGACAGGCCTCTGGAAACACCATATATTTT
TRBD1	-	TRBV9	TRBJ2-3	CASSPRTGGFADTQYF	TGTGCCAGCAGCCCCCGGACAGGGGGTTTCGCAGATACGCAGTATTTT
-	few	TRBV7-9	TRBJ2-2	CASSLGTGELFF	TGTGCCAGCAGCTTGGGCACCGGGGAGCTGTTTTTT
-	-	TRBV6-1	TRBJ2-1	CASSDYTWAVGNEQFF	TGTGCCAGCAGTGACTACACGTGGGCGGTAGGAAATGAGCAGTTCTTC
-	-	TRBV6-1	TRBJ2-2	CASSEARGWGELFF	TGTGCCAGCAGTGAAGCGAGGGGCTGGGGGGAGCTGTTTTTT
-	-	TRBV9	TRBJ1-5	CASSAFEGQPQHF	TGTGCCAGCAGCGCATTCGAGGGTCAGCCCCAGCATTTT
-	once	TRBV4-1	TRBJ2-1	CASSQVGRVRNNEQFF	TGCGCCAGCAGCCAAGTTGGCAGGGTAAGGAACAATGAGCAGTTCTTC
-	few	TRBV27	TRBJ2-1	CASSLSGDNEQFF	TGTGCCAGCAGTTTATCGGGGGATAATGAGCAGTTCTTC
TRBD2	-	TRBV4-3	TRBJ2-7	CASGQDLGTSPYEQYF	TGCGCCAGCGGCCAAGATCTAGGGACTAGTCCCTACGAGCAGTACTTC
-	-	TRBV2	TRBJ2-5	CASSDAWRGQETQYF	TGTGCCAGCAGTGACGCCTGGCGAGGCCAAGAGACCCAGTACTTC
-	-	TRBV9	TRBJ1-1	CASSADRSTEAFF	TGTGCCAGCAGCGCCGACAGGAGCACTGAAGCTTTCTTT
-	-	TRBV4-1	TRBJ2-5	CASSQVGTQYF	TGCGCCAGCAGCCAAGTGGGGACCCAGTACTTC
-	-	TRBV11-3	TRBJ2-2	CASTEGGELFF	TGTGCCAGCACCGAAGGTGGGGAGCTGTTTTTT
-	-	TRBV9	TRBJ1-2	CASSVGDNYGYTF	TGTGCCAGCAGCGTTGGGGATAACTATGGCTACACCTTC
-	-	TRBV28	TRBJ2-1	CASSFFTGWANEQFF	TGTGCCAGCAGTTTTTTCACAGGGTGGGCCAATGAGCAGTTCTTC
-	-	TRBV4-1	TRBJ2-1	CASSQNPPVTSPYNEQFF	TGCGCCAGCAGCCAAAACCCCCCGGTAACTAGCCCCTACAATGAGCAGTTCTTC
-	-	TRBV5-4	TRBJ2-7	CASSPGPSNEQYF	TGTGCCAGCAGCCCCGGCCCCTCCAACGAGCAGTACTTC
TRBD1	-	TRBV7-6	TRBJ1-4	CASSPEGQRDEKLFF	TGTGCCAGCAGCCCGGAGGGACAGCGGGACGAAAAACTGTTTTTT
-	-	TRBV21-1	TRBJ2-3	CASSGPDRGF	TGTGCCAGCAGCGGGCCGGACAGGGGTTTT
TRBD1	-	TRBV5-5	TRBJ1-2	CASSSYRGSNYGYTF	TGTGCCAGCAGCTCTTACAGGGGATCGAACTATGGCTACACCTTC
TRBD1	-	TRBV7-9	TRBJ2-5	CASRNRGGETQYF	TGTGCCAGCAGAAACAGGGGTGGGGAGACCCAGTACTTC
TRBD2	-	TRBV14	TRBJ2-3	CASSPGLAGIVNTQYF	TGTGCCAGCAGCCCGGGACTAGCGGGTATCGTGAATACGCAGTATTTT
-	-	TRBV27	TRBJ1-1	CASSFSGTPTEAFF	TGTGCCAGCAGTTTCTCCGGGACTCCCACTGAAGCTTTCTTT
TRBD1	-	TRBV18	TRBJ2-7	CASSPPVQGKYEQYF	TGTGCCAGCTCACCACCGGTACAGGGGAAATACGAGCAGTACTTC
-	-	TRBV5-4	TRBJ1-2	CASSLDSYGYTF	TGTGCCAGCAGCCTAGACAGCTATGGCTACACCTTC